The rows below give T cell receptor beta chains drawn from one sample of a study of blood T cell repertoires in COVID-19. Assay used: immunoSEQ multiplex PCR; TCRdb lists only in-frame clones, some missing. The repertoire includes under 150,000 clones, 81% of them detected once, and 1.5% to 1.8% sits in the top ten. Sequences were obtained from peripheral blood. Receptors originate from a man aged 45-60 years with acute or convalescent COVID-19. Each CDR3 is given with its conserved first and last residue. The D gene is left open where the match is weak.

CASSQGTGVTEAFF TRBJ1-1 TRBD1 TRBV4-2
CASSSGQVSTDTQYF TRBJ2-3 TRBD1 TRBV5-1
CASSRGNNSPLHF TRBJ1-6 - TRBV12-3/TRBV12-4
CASLLAGANTGELFF TRBJ2-2 TRBD2 TRBV28
CASPTAGGYRNTEAFF TRBJ1-1 - TRBV5-8
CASTHTGLAGETQYF TRBJ2-5 TRBD2 TRBV28
CASRFPGQGNSPLHF TRBJ1-6 TRBD1 TRBV11-2
CASSFLTGTGTFLDGYTF TRBJ1-2 TRBD1 TRBV27
CASSLQGANGYTF TRBJ1-2 TRBD1 TRBV4-1
CASRLDSGGYTF TRBJ1-2 - TRBV5-4
CASSSGLGGYTF TRBJ1-2 - TRBV5-1
CATSSSGEAYNEQFF TRBJ2-1 TRBD2 TRBV15
CASSLDVPAGGSQETQYF TRBJ2-5 TRBD2 TRBV11-3
CATGGTVSYEQYF TRBJ2-7 - TRBV28
CASSRGGNTEAFF TRBJ1-1 - TRBV2
CASSPGTPHTEAFF TRBJ1-1 - TRBV18
CASSLTGGNTGELFF TRBJ2-2 TRBD1 TRBV5-1
CASTSGGALNEKLFF TRBJ1-4 - TRBV28
CASSQAGTGRSRQPQHF TRBJ1-5 TRBD1 TRBV3-1/TRBV3-2
CASSLAGGAGQPQHF TRBJ1-5 - TRBV7-9
CASSQVPLGGQDTQYF TRBJ2-3 - TRBV4-1
CASSLAGNYGYTF TRBJ1-2 - TRBV5-6
CASDDRGYGYGYTF TRBJ1-2 TRBD1 TRBV2
CASSLGGQGHSNYGYTF TRBJ1-2 - TRBV7-9
CASAQGGRSTDTQYF TRBJ2-3 TRBD1 TRBV27
CASSLAPSTDTQYF TRBJ2-3 - TRBV7-9
CASSRSAGGDRTGELFF TRBJ2-2 TRBD2 TRBV6-6
CASSIGDTSNQPQHF TRBJ1-5 - TRBV19
CASSRTSGSDTQYF TRBJ2-3 TRBD2 TRBV5-5
CAVTGGNRHGYTF TRBJ1-2 TRBD1 TRBV12-3/TRBV12-4
CASWSSGGRNIQYF TRBJ2-4 TRBD2 TRBV2
CASSRGTANTGELFF TRBJ2-2 - TRBV6-5
CATSGHGGNQPQHF TRBJ1-5 - TRBV24-1
CASSPGQVPGEQYF TRBJ2-7 TRBD1 TRBV5-1
CAWSPRGRDYTF TRBJ1-2 - TRBV30
CASSLISGGNTGELFF TRBJ2-2 TRBD2 TRBV2
CASSEDGRTGANVLTF TRBJ2-6 TRBD2 TRBV7-3
CASSSDSSSDTQYF TRBJ2-3 - TRBV5-1
CASSADRNNSPLHF TRBJ1-6 - TRBV19
CASSTQNSEKLFF TRBJ1-4 - TRBV6-5
CASSQGRWTEAFF TRBJ1-1 - TRBV4-1
CASSQWSKLNYGYTF TRBJ1-2 - TRBV7-9
CASSPGGTALEKLFF TRBJ1-4 TRBD1 TRBV28
CATTQTGYQPQHF TRBJ1-5 - TRBV15
CSVEVVKGVSGYTF TRBJ1-2 - TRBV29-1
CASSERVGTEAFF TRBJ1-1 - TRBV6-6
CASSQHLGDEQFF TRBJ2-1 - TRBV4-2
CASSHIGTSGGAEGGELFF TRBJ2-2 TRBD2 TRBV4-2
CASSLGRADDSPLHF TRBJ1-6 - TRBV7-8
CASNRWDKNEKLFF TRBJ1-4 - TRBV6-5
CASSTQDRGDYGYTF TRBJ1-2 TRBD1 TRBV19
CAWSVQSDTQYF TRBJ2-3 - TRBV30
CASSLDRGGAFYGYTF TRBJ1-2 - TRBV5-4
CASSEGQGRQNTEAFF TRBJ1-1 TRBD1 TRBV6-1
CASSEGGSWRQGQETQYF TRBJ2-5 TRBD1 TRBV2
CASSKGSTEAFF TRBJ1-1 - TRBV21-1
CASSPAGEKQYF TRBJ2-7 - TRBV3-1/TRBV3-2
CASSIAVYRDTQYF TRBJ2-3 - TRBV19
CASSPIADPNEQFF TRBJ2-1 - TRBV5-1
CASRQTMNTEAFF TRBJ1-1 - TRBV2